The 30 T cell receptor beta chains presented below share a single source sample, sequenced in a study of T-cell reconstitution after alpha-beta-depleted transplantation in children. Unique molecular identifiers were built into the TCRbeta library. TCRdb reprocessed the PCR reads with MiXCR, giving one entry per CDR3 protein. Of around 600,000 distinct CDR3 sequences listed, over 9.5% were seen once; the top ten hold 4% to 5%. The sample here was PBMCs from the stem cell graft donor, taken from the stem cell graft. These receptors were collected from a human donor who donated a stem cell graft to a child with acute myeloid leukemia.

V usage is TRBV27 and J usage is TRBJ2-3; the D is unclear. The CDR3 has 15 residues. Germline lookup yields CDR1 MNHEY and CDR2 SMNVEV (reference sequence). V lost 1 base and J 4 bases, leaving 12 bases between the germline ends. Here the CDR3 DNA reads TGTGCCAGCAGTTTATTTAAGGGCGTCCCAGATACGCAGTATTTT. This translates into CASSLFKGVPDTQYF.

The chain links TRBV7-9 to TRBJ2-2; maybe TRBD1 (5 bases). Germline V gene lookup returns CDR1 SEHNR and CDR2 FQNEAQ (reference sequence). This CDR3 is 15 amino acids long. V shed 3 bases and J shed 5 bases, with 13 bases lying between them. The CDR3 loop reads CASSLSQGKTGELFF. The CDR3 nucleotides are TGTGCCAGCAGCTTGAGTCAGGGCAAGACCGGGGAGCTGTTTTTT. The full variable domain, with the rest looked up from reference TRBV7-9 and TRBJ2-2, is DTGVSQNPRHKITKRGQNVTFRCDPISEHNRLYWYRQTLGQGPEFLTYFQNEAQLEKSRLLSDRFSAERPKGSFSTLEIQRTEQGDSAMYLCASSLSQGKTGELFFGEGSRLTVL.

This clonotype was detected ten times or more. The chain combines TRBV15 with TRBJ2-3, with a weak D call TRBD2 (5 bases). The germline V gene has CDR1 LNHNV and CDR2 YYDKDF (reference sequence). This CDR3 region has 17 residues. The V gene lost 0 bases and the J gene lost 0 bases, with 13 bases spanning the gap. CDR3 loop: CATSRDYPRVSTDTQYF. The CDR3 DNA sequence: TGTGCCACCAGCAGAGATTACCCGCGGGTCAGCACAGATACGCAGTATTTT.

Concerning this clonotype: This may come from a read error, since a much larger clone is one base off. This chain links TRBV30 with TRBJ2-2; D gene unclear. The length of the CDR3 is 11 residues. Germline loops: CDR1 GTSNPN, CDR2 SVGIG (reference sequence). Trimming left V 3 bases short and J 3 bases short, with 2 bases between. CDR3 in DNA: TGTGCCTGGAGGGACACCGGGGAGCTGTTTTTT. Amino acids: CAWRDTGELFF.

This clonotype has only a few counts. The chain combines TRBV6-1 with TRBJ2-3; D not resolved. This CDR3 region has 13 residues. Germline V gene sequence: CDR1 MNHNS, CDR2 SASEGT. The V gene lost 6 bases and the J gene lost 2 bases, with 9 bases spanning the gap. The CDR3 loop is CASSGRATDTQYF. CDR3 nucleotides: TGTGCCAGCAGCGGTAGGGCCACAGATACGCAGTATTTT.

This clonotype was seen ten or more times. The genes are TRBV12-3 or TRBV12-4 and TRBJ2-1; TRBD2 aligns across 10 bases. V shed 5 bases and J 5 bases; nucleotides not matched to a gene: 6. The CDR3 is 15 amino acids. CDR3 loop: CASSRGSGRNNEQFF. In nucleotides, the CDR3 is TGTGCCAGCAGTCGAGGTAGCGGGAGGAACAATGAGCAGTTCTTC.

This clonotype was observed many times. This chain uses TRBV28 with TRBJ2-7; D gene ambiguous. Trimming removed 6 bases at V and 2 bases at J, with 20 bases between. CDR1 MDHEN and CDR2 SYDVKM come from the germline V gene. The CDR3 is 16 amino acids. The CDR3 coding sequence is TGTGCCAGCAGCCCCAGCTACGGGTCGACCCCCTACGAGCAGTACTTC. The encoded protein is CASSPSYGSTPYEQYF.

The chain links TRBV7-9 to TRBJ2-7; the match to TRBD2 covers 9 bases. The germline CDR1 and CDR2 sequences are SEHNR and FQNEAQ (reference sequence). The CDR3 runs to 14 residues. The junction had 3 bases not matched to a gene; V was cut back by 1 base and J by 5 bases. For the CDR3, the DNA is TGTGCCAGCAGCTTAGTAGCGGGAGCAAACGAGCAGTACTTC. Translation gives CASSLVAGANEQYF.

This clonotype appeared a few times. The chain uses TRBV19 and TRBJ2-3; a possible D gene is TRBD2 (6 bases). CDR3 length: 14 residues. Between the trimmed V and J ends, which lost 7 bases and 7 bases, there was a span of 18 bases. Germline V gene data show CDR1 as LNHDA and CDR2 as SQIVND (reference sequence). The DNA of the CDR3 is TGTGCCAGTAACTCTGGGGCTAGCGCGAATACGCAGTATTTT. This sequence encodes CASNSGASANTQYF.

The chain has TRBV6-5 and TRBJ2-1, with 13 bases that match TRBD2. The CDR3 loop spans 16 amino acids. Per the germline V gene, CDR1 is MNHEY and CDR2 is SVGAGI. V was pared by 6 bases and J by 7 bases, with 9 bases of the junction left unmatched. CDR3 region: CASSTSGRAGRNEQFF. Here the CDR3 DNA reads TGTGCCAGCAGCACTAGCGGGAGGGCCGGAAGAAATGAGCAGTTCTTC.

This clonotype was counted many times. V usage is TRBV9 and J usage is TRBJ2-7, with TRBD2 identical over 9 bases. The CDR3 contains 15 residues. V lost 4 bases to trimming and J lost 7 bases; unmatched junction nucleotides: 12. Germline CDR1 reads SGDLS; CDR2 reads YYNGEE. The CDR3: CASSYTSGTSREQYF. The DNA of the CDR3 is TGTGCCAGCAGCTATACCTCCGGGACTAGCAGGGAGCAGTACTTC.

The V call is TRBV20-1, the J call TRBJ2-1; 9 nucleotides match TRBD2. With V trimmed by 2 bases and J by 7 bases, 3 bases remained unmatched. This CDR3 contains 13 residues. Looked up from germline, CDR1 is DFQATT and CDR2 is SNEGSKA (reference sequence). In DNA form, the CDR3 reads TGCAGTGCTAGACGTCTAGCGGGGAATGAGCAGTTCTTC. As protein: CSARRLAGNEQFF.

The sample holds a few counts of this clonotype. The V call is TRBV7-9, the J call TRBJ2-7; no firm D call. The CDR3 totals 15 residues. V lost 5 bases and J lost 1, with 15 bases in between. Germline CDR1 and CDR2: SEHNR and FQNEAQ (reference sequence). CDR3 region: CASSVGPPGSYEQYF. In nucleotides, the CDR3 is TGTGCCAGCAGCGTTGGACCCCCCGGGTCCTACGAGCAGTACTTC.

The chain has TRBV9 and TRBJ2-7, with 8 bases identical to TRBD1. The CDR3 covers 16 residues. Trimming at V came to 3 bases and at J to 2 bases, leaving 10 bases not matched to a gene. Per germline, CDR1 SGDLS and CDR2 YYNGEE. Here the CDR3 reads CASSAIAGTGPYEQYF. The DNA for the CDR3 is TGTGCCAGCAGCGCGATCGCCGGGACAGGACCCTACGAGCAGTACTTC.

The CDR3 spells CATSRIKVGSYEQYF. In DNA, the CDR3 is TGTGCCACCAGCAGAATCAAGGTGGGGTCCTACGAGCAGTACTTC. The chain couples TRBV15 to TRBJ2-7, with D uncertain. This CDR3 has 15 residues. V was pared by 2 bases and J by 1 base, with 12 bases between. Germline CDR1 and CDR2: LNHNV and YYDKDF (reference sequence).

This clonotype was observed many times. The chain has TRBV6-2 or TRBV6-3 and TRBJ2-7; D is unresolved. The CDR3 length is 14 residues. V was trimmed by 4 bases and J by 0 bases, leaving 10 bases between them. Germline V gene lookup returns CDR1 MNHEY and CDR2 SVGEGT. The CDR3 sequence is CASSWQKSSYEQYF. CDR3 in DNA: TGTGCCAGCAGTTGGCAGAAAAGCTCCTACGAGCAGTACTTC.

This clonotype was counted only a few times. The CDR3 protein is CASRPSDSTGELFF. Written as DNA, the CDR3 is TGTGCCAGCAGACCCTCGGACAGCACCGGGGAGCTGTTTTTT. The V call is TRBV7-8, the J call TRBJ2-2, with D possibly being TRBD1 (6 bases). V lost 6 bases to trimming and J lost 4 bases, with 12 bases between them. CDR3 length: 14 residues. Germline V gene data show CDR1 as SGHVS and CDR2 as FQNEAQ. The whole variable domain, filled in from reference TRBV7-8 and TRBJ2-2, reads GAGVSQSPRYKVAKRGQDVALRCDPISGHVSLFWYQQALGQGPEFLTYFQNEAQLDKSGLPSDRFFAERPEGSVSTLKIQRTQQEDSAVYLCASRPSDSTGELFFGEGSRLTVL.

This clonotype showed up just a few times. The V gene is TRBV4-3, the J gene TRBJ2-3, with 10 positions matching TRBD2. The CDR3 sequence is 17 residues long. Germline CDR1 reads LGHNA; CDR2 reads YSLEER. The junction had 9 bases not matched to a gene; V was cut back by 0 bases and J by 6 bases. As DNA, the CDR3 is TGCGCCAGCAGCCAAGAATGGTCTCTAGCGGGAGCGGATACGCAGTATTTT. This codes for CASSQEWSLAGADTQYF.

The chain is built from TRBV11-2 and TRBJ1-2; no clear D. The CDR3 is 14 residues long. V lost 0 bases and J 8 bases, leaving 13 bases between the germline ends. Germline CDR1 and CDR2: SGHAT and FQNNGV. CDR3 sequence: CASSLDRILGGYTF. The CDR3 bases are TGTGCCAGCAGCTTAGACAGGATTCTTGGGGGCTACACCTTC.

The chain joins TRBV6-2 or TRBV6-3 to TRBJ1-6; D perhaps matches TRBD1 (6 bases). The V end lost 7 bases, the J end lost 5 bases, and 15 bases lay between the germline ends. The CDR3 length is 15 residues. Germline CDR1 reads MNHEY; CDR2 reads SVGEGT. The CDR3 bases are TGTGCCAGCATACGAGGGGGACACAATAATTCACCCCTCCACTTT. Its translation is CASIRGGHNNSPLHF.

This clonotype was seen more than once but under ten times. The chain recombines TRBV11-2 with TRBJ1-5; D is undetermined. Germline V gene data show CDR1 as SGHAT and CDR2 as FQNNGV. This CDR3 contains 13 residues. Trimming stripped 1 base from V and 5 bases from J, with 6 bases between. The CDR3 loop is CASSLGPDQPQHF. In DNA, the CDR3 is TGTGCCAGCAGCTTAGGACCGGATCAGCCCCAGCATTTT.

This clonotype was seen only a few times. J is TRBJ1-2 and V is TRBV20-1, with 11 bases aligning to TRBD1. CDR3 size: 16 residues. V lost 5 bases to trimming and J lost 7 bases; unmatched junction nucleotides: 15. Germline V gives CDR1 DFQATT, CDR2 SNEGSKA (reference sequence). CDR3: CSAAPGGTGGMGGYTF. For the CDR3, the DNA is TGCAGTGCTGCCCCGGGAGGGACAGGGGGAATGGGTGGCTACACCTTC.

In its sample, this clonotype was seen a few times. The chain has TRBV29-1 and TRBJ2-3; 10 nucleotides align to TRBD2. Germline V gives CDR1 SQVTM, CDR2 ANQGSEA. With V trimmed by 3 bases and J by 1 base, 1 base remained unmatched. The CDR3 loop spans 14 amino acids. The CDR3 DNA reads TGCAGCGTTGAGCTAGCGGGGGGCACAGATACGCAGTATTTT. Residues: CSVELAGGTDTQYF.

The chain joins TRBV4-3 to TRBJ2-5; D unclear. V lost 0 bases and J lost 5, with 7 bases in between. From germline, CDR1 is LGHNA and CDR2 YSLEER. The CDR3 has 13 residues. The CDR3 DNA reads as TGCGCCAGCAGCCAAGATGTGCGGGAGACCCAGTACTTC. As protein: CASSQDVRETQYF.

Many counts were recorded for this clonotype. The V gene is TRBV6-4, the J gene TRBJ2-7; 8 bases are a match to TRBD2. The V and J ends lost 0 bases and 3 bases, in that order; junction bases with no gene match: 10. The CDR3 consists of 17 residues. From germline, CDR1 is MRHNA and CDR2 SNTAGT. The CDR3 DNA reads as TGTGCCAGCAGTGACTCCGGGAGGGCTCCTCTAGTCTACGAGCAGTACTTC. It encodes CASSDSGRAPLVYEQYF.

The chain is built from TRBV7-3 and TRBJ2-2, with D possibly matching TRBD2 (5 bases). Germline V gene data show CDR1 as SGHTA and CDR2 as FQGTGA. Trimming took 4 bases from V and 1 from J, leaving 13 bases between them. The CDR3 extends over 16 amino acids. This chain's CDR3 is CASSWGSARNTGELFF. DNA for the CDR3: TGTGCCAGCAGCTGGGGTAGCGCTAGGAACACCGGGGAGCTGTTTTTT.

This chain connects TRBV27 to TRBJ2-7, with 11 bases fitting TRBD2. J was trimmed by 2 bases and V by 2 bases; bases with no gene match: 17. CDR1 and CDR2 from the germline V gene are MNHEY and SMNVEV (reference sequence). This CDR3 comprises 20 residues. CDR3 sequence (DNA): TGTGCCAGCAGTTTACCGGGACAGGGACGACCTAGCGGGAGGACCTACGAGCAGTACTTC. It codes for CASSLPGQGRPSGRTYEQYF.

This clonotype was detected a few times. The rearrangement joins TRBV7-2 to TRBJ2-1; tentative D call: TRBD2 (6 bases). V gave up 5 bases and J gave up 8 bases, with 16 bases separating them. The CDR3 contains 14 residues. The germline V gene encodes CDR1 SGHTA and CDR2 FQGNSA. The CDR3, as DNA: TGTGCCAGCAGCCTCACAGGAGGGCCGGATGAGCAGTTCTTC. This encodes CASSLTGGPDEQFF.

Only a few counts were recorded for this clonotype. The chain is built from TRBV28 and TRBJ2-1; 7 bases fit TRBD2. The CDR3 has 15 amino acids. Germline V gene data show CDR1 as MDHEN and CDR2 as SYDVKM. V gave up 3 bases and J gave up 2 bases; unmatched junction bases: 4. This chain's CDR3 is CASSFGGGPYNEQFF. CDR3 sequence (DNA): TGTGCCAGCAGTTTTGGGGGAGGGCCCTACAATGAGCAGTTCTTC.

This clonotype turned up a few times. This rearrangement joins TRBV7-2 to TRBJ2-4; D might be TRBD1 (6 bases). The length of the CDR3 is 12 residues. The germline V gene encodes CDR1 SGHTA and CDR2 FQGNSA. Trimming stripped 5 bases from V and 10 bases from J, with 12 bases between. DNA of the CDR3: TGTGCCAGCAGCCTCAGGGGTCGGATTCAGTACTTC. Translating gives CASSLRGRIQYF.